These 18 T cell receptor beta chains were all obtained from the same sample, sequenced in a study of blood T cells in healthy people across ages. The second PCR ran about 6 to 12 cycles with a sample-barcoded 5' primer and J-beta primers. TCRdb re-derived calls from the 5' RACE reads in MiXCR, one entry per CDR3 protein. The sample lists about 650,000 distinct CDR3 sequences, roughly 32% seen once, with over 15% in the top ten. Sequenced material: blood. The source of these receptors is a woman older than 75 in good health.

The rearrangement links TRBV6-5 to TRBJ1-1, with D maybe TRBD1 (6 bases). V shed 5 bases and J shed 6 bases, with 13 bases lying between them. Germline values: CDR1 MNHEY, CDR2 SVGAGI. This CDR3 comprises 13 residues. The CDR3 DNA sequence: TGTGCCAGCAGTCCGAAAGGGGGTCCTGAAGCTTTCTTT. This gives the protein CASSPKGGPEAFF.

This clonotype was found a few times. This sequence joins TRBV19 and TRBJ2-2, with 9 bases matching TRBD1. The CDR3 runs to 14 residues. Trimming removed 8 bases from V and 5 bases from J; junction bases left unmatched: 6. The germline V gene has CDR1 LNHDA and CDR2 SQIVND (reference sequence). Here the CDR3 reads CASYRGPGTGELFF. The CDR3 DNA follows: TGTGCCAGTTACAGGGGGCCGGGGACCGGGGAGCTGTTTTTT.

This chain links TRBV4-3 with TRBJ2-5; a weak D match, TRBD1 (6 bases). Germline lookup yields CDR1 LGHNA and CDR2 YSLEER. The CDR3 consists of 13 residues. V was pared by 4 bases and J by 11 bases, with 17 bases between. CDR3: CASSLAVPGEQYF. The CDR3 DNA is TGCGCCAGCAGCCTGGCAGTCCCAGGGGAGCAGTACTTC.

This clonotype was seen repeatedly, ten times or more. In nucleotides, the CDR3 is TGTGCCACCAGCACCGGACAGGGGGGCTATGGCTACACCTTC. Translated: CATSTGQGGYGYTF. The V and J genes are TRBV15 and TRBJ1-2, with TRBD1 matching 10 bases. Germline V gene lookup returns CDR1 LNHNV and CDR2 YYDKDF (reference sequence). This CDR3 has 14 residues. Trimming removed 4 bases from V and 4 bases from J; junction bases left unmatched: 3.

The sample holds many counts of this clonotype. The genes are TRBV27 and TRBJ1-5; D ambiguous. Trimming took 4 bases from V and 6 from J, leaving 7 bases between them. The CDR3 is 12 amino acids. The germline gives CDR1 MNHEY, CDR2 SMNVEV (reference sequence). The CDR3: CASSSTGQPQHF. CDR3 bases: TGTGCCAGCAGTTCAACTGGTCAGCCCCAGCATTTT.

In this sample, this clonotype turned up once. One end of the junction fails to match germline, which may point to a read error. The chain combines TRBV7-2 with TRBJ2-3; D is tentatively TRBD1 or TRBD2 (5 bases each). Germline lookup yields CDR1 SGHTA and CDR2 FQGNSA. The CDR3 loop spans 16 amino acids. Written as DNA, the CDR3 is TGCGCCAGCAGCTTATACCCGGGACCTATCACAGATACGCAGTATTTT. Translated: CASSLYPGPITDTQYF.

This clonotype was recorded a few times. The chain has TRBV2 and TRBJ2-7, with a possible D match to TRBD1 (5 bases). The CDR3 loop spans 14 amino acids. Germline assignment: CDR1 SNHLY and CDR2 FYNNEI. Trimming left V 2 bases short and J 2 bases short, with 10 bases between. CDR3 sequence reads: CASSEMQGPYEQYF. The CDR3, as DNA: TGTGCCAGCAGTGAAATGCAGGGCCCCTACGAGCAGTACTTC.

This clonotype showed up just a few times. The DNA of the CDR3 is TGTGCCAGTAGTATCCAGGGGGCGAGCTCCTACGAGCAGTACTTC. Encoded protein: CASSIQGASSYEQYF. The chain combines TRBV19 with TRBJ2-7; 8 positions agree with TRBD1. The CDR3 totals 15 residues. Germline V gene data show CDR1 as LNHDA and CDR2 as SQIVND (reference sequence). J lost 0 bases, V lost 3 bases, and 4 bases had no gene match. The full variable domain, its missing parts supplied by reference TRBV19 and TRBJ2-7, is DGGITQSPKYLFRKEGQNVTLSCEQNLNHDAMYWYRQDPGQGLRLIYYSQIVNDFQKGDIAEGYSVSREKKESFPLTVTSAQKNPTAFYLCASSIQGASSYEQYFGPGTRLTVT.

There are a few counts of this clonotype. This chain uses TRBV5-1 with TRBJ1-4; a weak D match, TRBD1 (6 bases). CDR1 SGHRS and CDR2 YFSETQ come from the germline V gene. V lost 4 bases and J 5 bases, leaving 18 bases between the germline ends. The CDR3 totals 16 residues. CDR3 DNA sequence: TGCGCCAGCAGCCCTGCCGGGACAACATTCAATGAAAAACTGTTTTTT. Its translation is CASSPAGTTFNEKLFF.

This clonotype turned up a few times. CDR3 bases: TGTGCCTGGAGTCGTACGGGGAATCAGCCCCAGCATTTT. Residues: CAWSRTGNQPQHF. The chain combines TRBV30 with TRBJ1-5; D ambiguous. Trimming cost V 2 bases and J 4 bases, with 9 bases left between them. The CDR3 spans 13 residues. CDR1 and CDR2 (germline): GTSNPN, SVGIG (reference sequence).

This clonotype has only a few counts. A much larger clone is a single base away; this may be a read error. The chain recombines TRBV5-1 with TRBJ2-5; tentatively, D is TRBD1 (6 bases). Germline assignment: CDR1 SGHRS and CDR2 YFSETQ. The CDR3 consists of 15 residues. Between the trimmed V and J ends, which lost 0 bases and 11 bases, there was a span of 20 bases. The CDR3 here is CASSLDSTLGGEQYF. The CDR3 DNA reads TGCGCCAGCAGCTTGGACTCGACCCTAGGGGGTGAGCAGTACTTC.

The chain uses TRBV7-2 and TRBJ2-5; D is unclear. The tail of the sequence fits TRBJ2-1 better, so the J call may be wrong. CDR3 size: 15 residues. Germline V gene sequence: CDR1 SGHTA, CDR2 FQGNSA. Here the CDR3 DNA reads TGTGCCAGCAACAGCTTTGTCGGTCGACAAGAGACCCAGTTCTTC. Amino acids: CASNSFVGRQETQFF.

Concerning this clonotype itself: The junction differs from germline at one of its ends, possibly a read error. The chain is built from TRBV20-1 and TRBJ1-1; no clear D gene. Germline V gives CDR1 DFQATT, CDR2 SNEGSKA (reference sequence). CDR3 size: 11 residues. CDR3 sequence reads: CSARGNSEAFF. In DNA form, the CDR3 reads TGCAGTGCTAGGGGGAACAGTGAAGCTTTCTTT.

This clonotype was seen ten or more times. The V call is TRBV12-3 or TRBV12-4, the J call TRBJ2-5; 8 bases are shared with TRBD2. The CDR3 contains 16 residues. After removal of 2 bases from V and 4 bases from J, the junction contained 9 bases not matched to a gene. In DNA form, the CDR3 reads TGTGCCAGCAGTTTATTAAGCGGGGGACGGGGAGAGACCCAGTACTTC. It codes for CASSLLSGGRGETQYF.

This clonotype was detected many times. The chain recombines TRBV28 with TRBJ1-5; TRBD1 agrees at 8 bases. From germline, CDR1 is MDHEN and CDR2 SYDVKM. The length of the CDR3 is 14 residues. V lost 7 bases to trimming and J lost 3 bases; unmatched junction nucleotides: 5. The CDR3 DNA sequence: TGTGCCAGCACAGGGGACAGGCCCAATCAGCCCCAGCATTTT. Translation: CASTGDRPNQPQHF.

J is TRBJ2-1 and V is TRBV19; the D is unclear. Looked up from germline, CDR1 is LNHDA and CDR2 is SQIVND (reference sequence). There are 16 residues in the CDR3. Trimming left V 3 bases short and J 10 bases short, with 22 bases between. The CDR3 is CASSIASQGPTYEQFF. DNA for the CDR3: TGTGCCAGTAGTATCGCCTCGCAAGGTCCTACCTACGAGCAGTTCTTC.

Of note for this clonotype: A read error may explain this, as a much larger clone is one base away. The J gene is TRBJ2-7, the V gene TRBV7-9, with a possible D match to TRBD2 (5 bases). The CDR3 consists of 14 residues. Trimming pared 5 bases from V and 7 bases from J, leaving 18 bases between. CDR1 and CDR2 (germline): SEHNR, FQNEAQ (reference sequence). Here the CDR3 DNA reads TGTGCCAGCAGCCCCGACGGTCCGGGGTGGGAGCAGTACTTC. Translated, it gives CASSPDGPGWEQYF.

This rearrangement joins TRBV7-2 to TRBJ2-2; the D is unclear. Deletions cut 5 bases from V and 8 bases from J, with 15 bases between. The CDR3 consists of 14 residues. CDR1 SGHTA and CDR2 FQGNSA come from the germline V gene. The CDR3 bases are TGTGCCAGCAGCCCGATCGTTTTGGGGGGGGAGCTGTTTTTT. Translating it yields CASSPIVLGGELFF.